This TCR beta chain was sequenced in a study of blood T cell repertoires in COVID-19. Across the whole study: Samples came from the United States, Italy and Spain, spanning acute and convalescent COVID-19.

Assay used: immunoSEQ multiplex PCR; TCRdb lists only in-frame clones, some missing. The sample has approximately 230,000 clones, around 82% seen once. The CDR3 is made up of 12 amino acids. The V gene lost 1 base and the J gene lost 11 bases, with 10 bases spanning the gap. Germline-derived CDR1 and CDR2 are KGHDR and SFDVKD. The rearrangement links TRBV24-1 to TRBJ2-5; D not certain. The sequenced material came from peripheral blood. The receptor was isolated from a man at least 80 years old with acute or convalescent COVID-19. The DNA for the CDR3 is TGTGCCACCAGTGATTTTAAAGAGATACAGTACTTC. Its translation: CATSDFKEIQYF.